This T cell receptor beta chain emerged from a study of T cell repertoires in ileal Crohn's disease (dated by TCRdb to the late 2010s). At the level of the whole study: The median duration of disease was roughly 7.6 years, and at the time of surgery 30% to 35% of patients were active smokers. Roughly half of the patients were given postoperative therapy, with 11 to 12 receiving thiopurines and under 20 receiving anti-TNF agents. A total of around 150 mucosal samples from some 57 patients were sequenced, collected from several sites on the surgical specimen as well as at postoperative endoscopy. The study ran alongside a multicentre cohort designed to identify predictors of early endoscopic recurrence after ileocolonic resection. M6 samples were neoterminal ileum biopsies taken at postoperative colonoscopy. TCR repertoire analysis was performed in a few dozen Crohn's disease patients drawn from a prospective multicentre cohort. All patients had surgery for a complication: stricturing disease in approximately 61% and penetrating disease in roughly 39%. Endoscopic postoperative recurrence was defined as a Rutgeerts score above i0. The paper as a whole reports these results and caveats: Sorted CD8 T cells carried more high-frequency clones than CD4 T cells, suggesting mucosal expansions were mainly CD8. Endoscopic recurrence was linked to a higher percentage of high-frequency clones at surgery, and recurrence occurred in every patient whose clonality exceeded 26.8% (18/57). Mucosal CD4 and CD8 T cells were sorted and sequenced only in a subgroup of patients, the size of which was not stated. Patients who were active smokers at surgery had a significantly higher proportion of clonal expansions than non-smokers (approximately 26% vs 17%, p=0.02). Postoperative endoscopy was performed at varying times within the first year after surgery, with a median delay of 6.9 months.

For commercial TCRB immunosequencing, five hundred nanograms of biopsy DNA were submitted for each sample. Adaptive Biotechnology amplified the CDR3 regions from genomic DNA with a two-step multiplex PCR designed to control amplification bias. Primers for every V and J gene segment were used in the first PCR, and barcodes and Illumina adapters were added in the second PCR. CDR3 libraries were sequenced using an Illumina instrument. The paper's processing steps were these. Vendor-provided pipelines were combined with custom analysis of raw data in R/Bioconductor under R version 3.3.0. Clonality, ranging from 0 to 1, was calculated as the inverse of the normalised Shannon entropy of all productive clones. High-frequency clones were defined as the share of the repertoire occupied by the top 100 clones, with only clones passing a 95% confidence test being retained. The Simpson index measured repertoire diversity, and the Morisita-Horn index measured overlap between samples. The immuneACCESS repertoire file appears here via TCRdb, limited to in-frame rearrangements. These files lack a portion of the clones; in checked studies, under half of the deficit traces to unresolved V genes, and the cause of the others is not known. That table supplies the V and J calls and clone size; D and trimming were determined from the DNA. This sample holds over 950 clones; 75% to 90% were observed only once. About 4.5% of the sample rests with the top ten.

Points on this clone: The antigen this receptor binds is unknown. There are no base qualities to consult, and no much larger clone falls within one base.

This sample's time point label indicates: neoterminal ileum biopsy at postoperative endoscopy, about 6 months after surgery. Adults with ileal or ileocolonic Crohn's disease and an indication for ileocolonic resection were eligible for inclusion. Before DNA extraction, whole ileal mucosal biopsies were kept frozen at -80 degrees C. Genomic DNA was extracted from frozen whole biopsies using a TRizol-based method and was quantified with a NanoDrop 2000 spectrophotometer. The sequence came from an adult with Crohn's disease. What was sequenced was ileal tissue.

The CDR3 protein sequence reads: CAWATGGYTEAFF. The nucleotides are TGTGCCTGGGCCACAGGGGGTTACACTGAAGCTTTCTTT. This receptor chain uses TRBV30 and TRBJ1-1; TRBD1 aligns with 8 central bases. Including cysteine and phenylalanine, the CDR3 has 13 amino acids. The entry retains the CDR3 DNA only, 39 bases that are in frame from base 1. Via the germline V gene (reference sequence), CDR1 is GTSNPN and CDR2 SVGIG. V lost 5 bases and J lost 3 bases, and the count of bases not matched to a germline gene is 5.